This T cell receptor beta chain was sequenced in a study of identifying expanded T cells in peripheral blood. V lost 3 bases, J lost 8 bases, and 17 bases lay in between. Looked up from germline, CDR1 is SNHLY and CDR2 is FYNNEI. This CDR3 is built from 16 residues. Repertoires were generated with immunoSEQ multiplex PCR, while TCRdb's copy carries only in-frame clones and drops some. The table lists some 65,000 clones, about 80% of them singletons. This clone was seen once. The sequence came from a person between 18 and 69 years old in good health. Material: blood. V usage is TRBV2 and J usage is TRBJ1-6, with unresolved D. The CDR3 nucleotides read TGTGCCAGCAGTGAGAACGGCAAGGGCCCCTATTCACCCCTCCACTTT. It encodes CASSENGKGPYSPLHF.